One sample yielded the 24 T cell receptor beta chains listed below, sequenced in a study of T cell responses to AZD1222 COVID-19 vaccine. Here immunoSEQ multiplex PCR was the method, and the copy in TCRdb shows in-frame clones only, minus some. The data show under 200,000 clones, roughly 92% seen once. The source was peripheral blood, collected on day 0 of AZD1222 vaccination. The receptors come from an adult in good health.

In its sample, this clone was seen once. J is TRBJ2-7 and V is TRBV18, with D uncertain. The V end was cut by 6 bases, the J end by 3 bases, with 9 bases between. CDR1 is KGHSH and CDR2 is LQKENI in the germline V gene. The CDR3 runs 12 residues. Here the CDR3 DNA reads TGTGCCAGCTCCCTGGAAAACTACGAGCAGTACTTC. It yields the protein CASSLENYEQYF.

V is TRBV12-2 and J is TRBJ2-7; the table's D call, TRBD2, was not checked against the DNA. TRBV12-2 is a recognized pseudogene. The CDR3 runs 17 residues. The CDR3 DNA follows: TGTGCAAGTCGCTCGGGGCTACGGGGGGGATTTCCCTACGAGCAGTACTTC. This codes for CASRSGLRGGFPYEQYF.

V usage is TRBV4-1 and J usage is TRBJ2-3, with TRBD2 as a possible D gene (6 bases). V dropped 1 base and J dropped 9 bases, with 11 bases sitting between them. Per the germline V gene, CDR1 is MGHRA and CDR2 is YSYEKL. The CDR3 is 13 residues long. CDR3 protein: CASSQVEGGTQYF. In DNA, the CDR3 is TGCGCCAGCAGCCAAGTGGAGGGCGGGACGCAGTATTTT.

The chain uses TRBV5-1 and TRBJ2-2, with 9 bases aligning to TRBD1. The CDR3 covers 17 residues. Per germline, CDR1 SGHRS and CDR2 YFSETQ. V lost 0 bases and J lost 3; bases outside the gene matches: 6. Here the CDR3 reads CASSLAGTGRDTGELFF. CDR3 nucleotides: TGCGCCAGCAGCTTGGCCGGGACAGGGCGGGACACCGGGGAGCTGTTTTTT.

The CDR3 reads CASSAGTGTSPLHF. The CDR3 DNA reads as TGTGCCAGCAGCGCCGGGACAGGCACTTCACCCCTCCACTTT. The genes are TRBV7-3 and TRBJ1-6; TRBD1 matches at 8 bases. V lost 5 bases and J lost 9; bases outside the gene matches: 6. Germline lookup yields CDR1 SGHTA and CDR2 FQGTGA. The CDR3 covers 14 residues.

The chain employs TRBV29-1 and TRBJ1-2; D might be TRBD1 (6 bases). The CDR3 runs to 15 residues. Germline loops: CDR1 SQVTM, CDR2 ANQGSEA. V shed 6 bases and J shed 2 bases, with 19 bases lying between them. CDR3 residues: CSVDKQGRSNYGYTF. In nucleotides, the CDR3 is TGCAGCGTCGATAAACAGGGACGGTCCAACTATGGCTACACCTTC.

The genes are TRBV5-1 and TRBJ2-7; 7 bases are a match to TRBD2. Trimming removed 4 bases from V and 6 bases from J; junction bases left unmatched: 16. The CDR3 is made up of 16 amino acids. The germline V gene has CDR1 SGHRS and CDR2 YFSETQ. DNA for the CDR3: TGCGCCAGCAGCGCCACAACGGGAGGAGGGTACTTCGAGCAGTACTTC. Encoded protein: CASSATTGGGYFEQYF.

The V call is TRBV28, the J call TRBJ1-5; no firm D call. This CDR3 spans 16 amino acids. Per germline, CDR1 MDHEN and CDR2 SYDVKM. The V and J ends lost 5 bases and 2 bases respectively, with 16 bases between them. The CDR3 bases are TGTGCCAGCAGTCCGGCGGGAAAACCAGGCAATCAGCCCCAGCATTTT. Translation gives CASSPAGKPGNQPQHF.

The chain joins TRBV28 to TRBJ1-3; D perhaps matches TRBD1 (5 bases). Trimming cost V 7 bases and J 4 bases, with 17 bases left between them. The CDR3 length is 15 residues. The germline CDR1 and CDR2 sequences are MDHEN and SYDVKM. CDR3 nucleotides: TGTGCCAGCAACAGGTCAGGTTACAGCGGAAACACCATATATTTT. This encodes CASNRSGYSGNTIYF.

The chain carries TRBV6-5 and TRBJ1-6, with 7 bases matching TRBD1. Germline V gene lookup returns CDR1 MNHEY and CDR2 SVGAGI. The CDR3 covers 14 residues. J was trimmed by 6 bases and V by 9 bases; bases with no gene match: 8. The CDR3 coding sequence is TGTGCCAGTACTCGACAGGGAAGTAATTCACCCCTCCACTTT. This encodes CASTRQGSNSPLHF.

The genes are TRBV5-1 and TRBJ2-6; D ambiguous. Trimming cost V 0 bases and J 4 bases, with 11 bases left between them. This CDR3 is 16 amino acids long. Germline V lookup: CDR1 SGHRS, CDR2 YFSETQ. CDR3 DNA: TGCGCCAGCAGCTTGGGACTGCAGTCCGGGGCCAACGTCCTGACTTTC. It yields the protein CASSLGLQSGANVLTF.

The count of this clone is one. The chain employs TRBV7-6 and TRBJ2-3; a possible D gene is TRBD1 (5 bases). In germline, CDR1 is SGHVS, CDR2 FNYEAQ. The germline V and J ends were trimmed by 2 bases and 3 bases, with 12 bases remaining between them. CDR3 size: 15 residues. The CDR3 spells CASSLRGIGTDTQYF. CDR3 DNA: TGTGCCAGCAGCTTAAGGGGAATCGGGACAGATACGCAGTATTTT.

The genes are TRBV20-1 and TRBJ1-1; the D is unclear. Germline CDR1 reads DFQATT; CDR2 reads SNEGSKA (reference sequence). The CDR3 spans 10 residues. The V and J ends lost 7 bases and 1 base respectively, with 4 bases between them. The CDR3 region has the DNA TGCAGTGTAGGGAACACTGAAGCTTTCTTT. This gives the protein CSVGNTEAFF.

This clone appeared a few times. J is TRBJ1-5 and V is TRBV2, with a tentative D call TRBD1 (5 bases). The length of the CDR3 is 15 residues. V lost 0 bases and J 3 bases, leaving 9 bases between the germline ends. Germline V gives CDR1 SNHLY, CDR2 FYNNEI. CDR3 protein: CASSEARGTNQPQHF. CDR3 DNA: TGTGCCAGCAGTGAAGCGAGGGGCACCAATCAGCCCCAGCATTTT. The full variable domain, rest sourced from reference TRBV2 and TRBJ1-5, is EPEVTQTPSHQVTQMGQEVILRCVPISNHLYFYWYRQILGQKVEFLVSFYNNEISEKSEIFDDQFSVERPDGSNFTLKIRSTKLEDSAMYFCASSEARGTNQPQHFGDGTRLSIL.

This clone came up once. The rearrangement links TRBV7-3 to TRBJ2-5; the D is unclear. Trimming took 2 bases from V and 1 from J, leaving 5 bases between them. There are 13 residues in the CDR3. Germline-derived CDR1 and CDR2 are SGHTA and FQGTGA. The CDR3 DNA reads as TGTGCCAGCAGCTTATTTCTCCAAGAGACCCAGTACTTC. As protein: CASSLFLQETQYF.

The CDR3 reads CASSFVGRLARETQYF. The CDR3 nucleotides read TGCGCCAGCAGCTTCGTTGGTCGGCTAGCGAGGGAGACCCAGTACTTC. The J gene is TRBJ2-5, the V gene TRBV5-1; possibly TRBD2 for D (6 bases). CDR1 and CDR2 from the germline V gene are SGHRS and YFSETQ. The CDR3 spans 16 residues. With 2 bases removed from V and 5 bases from J, the gap between germline ends came to 19 bases.

The chain carries TRBV7-6 and TRBJ2-2; 10 nucleotides align to TRBD2. The trim removed 2 bases at V and 4 bases at J, leaving 1 base unmatched. The CDR3 is made up of 15 amino acids. CDR1 is SGHVS and CDR2 is FNYEAQ in the germline V gene. Written as DNA, the CDR3 is TGTGCCAGCAGCTTAAGACTAGCGGGCACCGGGGAGCTGTTTTTT. It yields the protein CASSLRLAGTGELFF.

J is TRBJ2-3 and V is TRBV7-3; 8 bases fit TRBD2. J was trimmed by 0 bases and V by 3 bases; bases with no gene match: 2. Germline CDR1 and CDR2: SGHTA and FQGTGA. The CDR3 is 15 residues long. CDR3 nucleotides: TGTGCCAGCAGCTTTAGCGGGGTGAGCACAGATACGCAGTATTTT. Translation gives CASSFSGVSTDTQYF.

The chain couples TRBV2 to TRBJ1-1, with D maybe TRBD1 (6 bases). Germline V gives CDR1 SNHLY, CDR2 FYNNEI. V was cut by 2 bases and J by 6 bases, with 16 bases left in between. The CDR3 consists of 15 residues. The CDR3 bases are TGTGCCAGCAGTGAAATACAGGGACGTGGATCTGAAGCTTTCTTT. This codes for CASSEIQGRGSEAFF.

This chain connects TRBV19 to TRBJ1-5, with D hard to call. This CDR3 is built from 18 residues. CDR1 LNHDA and CDR2 SQIVND come from the germline V gene (reference sequence). The V gene lost 11 bases and the J gene lost 1 base, with 27 bases spanning the gap. CDR3 in amino acids: CASSDAGILHRSNQPQHF. The CDR3 coding sequence is TGTGCCTCCTCTGATGCGGGTATTTTGCATAGGAGCAATCAGCCCCAGCATTTT.

The chain has TRBV5-6 and TRBJ2-6; D is unresolved. Germline CDR1 and CDR2: SGHDT and YYEEEE. The CDR3 sequence is 14 residues long. V dropped 7 bases and J dropped 1 base, with 9 bases sitting between them. The CDR3 sequence is CASRRFSGANVLTF. DNA of the CDR3: TGTGCCAGCCGTAGATTTTCTGGGGCCAACGTCCTGACTTTC.

This sequence joins TRBV7-9 and TRBJ1-1; 8 bases match TRBD1. Germline V gene data show CDR1 as SEHNR and CDR2 as FQNEAQ (reference sequence). V lost 3 bases and J lost 1; bases outside the gene matches: 1. The CDR3 contains 14 residues. In nucleotides, the CDR3 is TGTGCCAGCAGCTTCAGGGGGCGGAACACTGAAGCTTTCTTT. Its protein product is CASSFRGRNTEAFF.

The chain recombines TRBV11-3 with TRBJ2-3, with a tentative D call TRBD1 (6 bases). Germline V gene sequence: CDR1 SGHNT, CDR2 YENEEA. The CDR3 consists of 12 residues. With 6 bases removed from V and 5 bases from J, the gap between germline ends came to 9 bases. The CDR3 spells CASRKGGDTQYF. The DNA for the CDR3 is TGTGCCAGCAGGAAAGGGGGAGATACGCAGTATTTT.

V gene TRBV27 combines with J gene TRBJ2-2; D gene ambiguous. Germline V gene data show CDR1 as MNHEY and CDR2 as SMNVEV (reference sequence). V was clipped by 0 bases and J by 3 bases, with 2 bases between them. The CDR3 runs to 13 residues. In DNA, the CDR3 is TGTGCCAGCAGTTTATCTTACACCGGGGAGCTGTTTTTT. Translating it yields CASSLSYTGELFF.